This T cell receptor beta chain was identified in a study of blood T cells in healthy people across ages. Each sample gave at least 7 million isolated PBMCs. This clonotype was seen a few times. Alongside a J-beta primer mix, a sample-barcoded 5' primer served in a second PCR lasting 7 to 11 cycles. Each cDNA molecule received a tag from a template-switch adaptor that had 12 random nucleotides. TCRdb reprocessed the 5' RACE reads via MiXCR and lists one record per CDR3 protein. The profile shows approximately 1.5 million distinct CDR3 sequences, 30% to 35% of them singletons. The source material was blood. This clonotype originated in a woman aged 25 to 39 in good health.

Here the CDR3 reads CASSPWDRPAQPQHF. The CDR3 coding sequence is TGTGCCAGCAGCCCCTGGGACAGGCCGGCTCAGCCCCAGCATTTT. The chain carries TRBV7-2 and TRBJ1-5, with 8 bases identical to TRBD1. The V segment lost 5 bases and the J segment 6 bases; nucleotides outside the gene matches: 9. Germline CDR1 reads SGHTA; CDR2 reads FQGNSA. CDR3 length equals 15 residues.